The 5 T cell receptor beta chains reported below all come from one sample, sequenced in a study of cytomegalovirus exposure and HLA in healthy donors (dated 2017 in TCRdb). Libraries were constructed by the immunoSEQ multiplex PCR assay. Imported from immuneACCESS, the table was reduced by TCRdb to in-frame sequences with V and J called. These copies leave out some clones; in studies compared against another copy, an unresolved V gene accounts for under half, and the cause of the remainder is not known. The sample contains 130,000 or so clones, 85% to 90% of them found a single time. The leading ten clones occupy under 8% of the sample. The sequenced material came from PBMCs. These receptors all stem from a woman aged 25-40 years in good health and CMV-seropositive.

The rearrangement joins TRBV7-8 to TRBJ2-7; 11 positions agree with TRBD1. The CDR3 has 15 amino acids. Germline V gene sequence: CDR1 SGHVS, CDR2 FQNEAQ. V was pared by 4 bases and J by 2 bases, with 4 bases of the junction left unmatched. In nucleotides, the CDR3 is TGTGCCAGCAGCTGGACAGGGGGCCGTCCCTACGAGCAGTACTTC. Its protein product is CASSWTGGRPYEQYF.

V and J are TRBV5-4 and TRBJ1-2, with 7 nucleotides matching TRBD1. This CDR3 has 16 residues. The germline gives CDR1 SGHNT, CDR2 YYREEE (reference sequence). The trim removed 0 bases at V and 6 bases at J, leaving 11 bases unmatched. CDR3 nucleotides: TGTGCCAGCAGCTTGGATCGGGCAGGGGGAAGGGATGGCTACACCTTC. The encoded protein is CASSLDRAGGRDGYTF.

The CDR3 spells CASSLMGEGEKLFF. CDR3 DNA sequence: TGTGCCAGCAGTTTAATGGGGGAGGGTGAAAAACTGTTTTTT. The rearrangement links TRBV28 to TRBJ1-4, with a tentative D call TRBD1 (5 bases). Germline lookup yields CDR1 MDHEN and CDR2 SYDVKM. CDR3 length: 14 amino acids. V was pared by 2 bases and J by 7 bases, with 11 bases between.

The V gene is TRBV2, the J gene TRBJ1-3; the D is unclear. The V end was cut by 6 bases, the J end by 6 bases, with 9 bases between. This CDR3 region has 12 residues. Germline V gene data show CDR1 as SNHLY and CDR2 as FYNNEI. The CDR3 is CASRGMENTIYF. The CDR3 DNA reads TGTGCCAGCAGGGGCATGGAAAACACCATATATTTT.

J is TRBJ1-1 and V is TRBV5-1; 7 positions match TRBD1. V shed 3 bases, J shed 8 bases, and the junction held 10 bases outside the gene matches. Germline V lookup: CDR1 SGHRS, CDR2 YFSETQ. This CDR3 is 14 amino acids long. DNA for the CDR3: TGCGCCAGCAGCTCGACCCTAACAGGGGAGGAAGCTTTCTTT. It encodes CASSSTLTGEEAFF.